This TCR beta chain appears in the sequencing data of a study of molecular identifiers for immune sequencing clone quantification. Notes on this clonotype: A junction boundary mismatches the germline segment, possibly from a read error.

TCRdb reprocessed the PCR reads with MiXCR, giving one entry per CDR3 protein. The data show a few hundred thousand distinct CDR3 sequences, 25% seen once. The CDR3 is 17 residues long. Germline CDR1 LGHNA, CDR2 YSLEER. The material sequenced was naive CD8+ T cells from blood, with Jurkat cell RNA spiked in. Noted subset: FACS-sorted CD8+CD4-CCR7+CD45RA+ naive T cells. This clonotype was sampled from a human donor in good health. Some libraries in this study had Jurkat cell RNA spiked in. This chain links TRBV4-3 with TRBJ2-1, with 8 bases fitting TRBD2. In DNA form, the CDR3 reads TGCGCCGGCAGCCAAGATTTGCCCCAGCGGGGGTACAATGAGCAGTTCTTC. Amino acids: CAGSQDLPQRGYNEQFF.